Listed below are T cell receptor beta chains from one sample, sequenced in a study of OX40 agonist ivuxolimab in advanced cancers. TCRdb keeps only in-frame clones here, not all; method: immunoSEQ multiplex PCR. The profile shows about 20,000 clones, 80% to 90% of them singletons. Sequencing was performed on CD4+ or CD8+ T cells sorted from blood, taken in a trial of the OX40 agonist ivuxolimab. These receptors came from an adult with an advanced solid tumor such as melanoma, head and neck, liver or kidney cancer. Each CDR3 is given with its conserved first and last residue. Each record gives: J gene, V gene, clone size, D gene, CDR3 DNA, CDR3 protein. D genes are given only for firm matches. Rows give clone size only sometimes, using once, few, many, or a class for an expanded clone.

>TRBJ2-1|TRBV7-7|once|.
TGTGCTAGCAGCTTAAGCTTTATGGATGAGCAGTTCTTC
CASSLSFMDEQFF
>TRBJ2-3|TRBV6-1|.|.
TGTGCCAGCAGTGACTCTATGAGCACAGATACGCAGTATTTT
CASSDSMSTDTQYF
>TRBJ1-6|TRBV10-3|.|.
TGTGCCATCACTCCAGGCTCGGATTCACCCCTCCACTTT
CAITPGSDSPLHF
>TRBJ2-5|TRBV19|.|TRBD1
TGTGCCAGTAGACACTCCGGGACAGAAAAAGAGACCCAGTACTTC
CASRHSGTEKETQYF
>TRBJ2-3|TRBV27|.|TRBD2
TGTGCCAGCAGTTTAGGGACTAGCGGGGATACGCAGTATTTT
CASSLGTSGDTQYF
>TRBJ2-1|TRBV29-1|.|.
TGCAGCGTTGAAGATGGGAGGATGCGGGGCGATGAGCAGTTCTTC
CSVEDGRMRGDEQFF
>TRBJ2-1|TRBV19|.|.
TGTGCCAGTAGTATAAGTGCCACTAGCTTGGATGAGCAGTTCTTC
CASSISATSLDEQFF
>TRBJ1-6|TRBV11-2|.|TRBD1
TGTGCCAGCAGAGGCCGCCGGGACAGGGGGCCCTCCTATAATTCACCCCTCCACTTT
CASRGRRDRGPSYNSPLHF
>TRBJ1-6|TRBV11-3|.|TRBD1
TGTGCCAGCAGCTCGGGACAGGGCTTTTCACCCCTCCACTTT
CASSSGQGFSPLHF
>TRBJ2-1|TRBV5-1|.|TRBD2
TGCGCCAGCAGTTTAGCGGGGGATGGCTACAATGAGCAGTTCTTC
CASSLAGDGYNEQFF
>TRBJ2-7|TRBV4-1|.|TRBD2
TGCGCCAGCAGCCAAGTACTAGCGGGGAAGTACGAGCAGTACTTC
CASSQVLAGKYEQYF
>TRBJ2-3|TRBV30|.|.
TGTGCCTGGAGTGCCGGAGCAGATACGCAGTATTTT
CAWSAGADTQYF
>TRBJ2-6|TRBV5-5|.|.
TGTGCCAGCAGCCACTCACCCGTCCTCTCTGGGGCCAACGTCCTGACTTTC
CASSHSPVLSGANVLTF
>TRBJ1-2|TRBV7-9|.|TRBD1
TGTGCCAGCAGCCCGACTTCGACAGGGGTTGGCTATGGCTACACCTTC
CASSPTSTGVGYGYTF
>TRBJ2-7|TRBV11-3|.|.
TGTGCCAGCAGCTTCGGGACGGGGGCCTACGAGCAGTACTTC
CASSFGTGAYEQYF
>TRBJ2-4|TRBV23-1|.|.
TGCGCCAGCAGTCAGCCGGTTGAGACGCGCCAAGCCAAAAACATTCAGTACTTC
CASSQPVETRQAKNIQYF
>TRBJ2-7|TRBV6-5|.|TRBD1
TGTGCCAGCAGTCAGGGACAGGTGGACTACGAGCAGTACTTC
CASSQGQVDYEQYF
>TRBJ1-1|TRBV19|few|TRBD1
TGTGCCAGTAGCTCAGGGGGAATCCTTAACACTGAAGCTTTCTTT
CASSSGGILNTEAFF
>TRBJ2-6|TRBV4-2|few|.
TGTGCCAGCAGCTTAGTCGGGTCGGCCAACGTCCTGACTTTC
CASSLVGSANVLTF
>TRBJ2-3|TRBV18|few|TRBD1
TGTGCCAGCTCACCCCTCGGCACAGGGGGAACAGATACGCAGTATTTT
CASSPLGTGGTDTQYF
>TRBJ1-2|TRBV20-1|.|.
TGCAGTGCTAGAGATGCCTTCGGCTACACCTTC
CSARDAFGYTF
>TRBJ2-4|TRBV4-1|.|TRBD1
TGCGCCAGCAGCCAAGCCCCTTCCGGGACAGACAAAAACATTCAGTACTTC
CASSQAPSGTDKNIQYF
>TRBJ1-3|TRBV9|.|.
TGTGCCAGCAGCGTAGAGGGTGACTCTGGAAACACCATATATTTT
CASSVEGDSGNTIYF
>TRBJ2-7|TRBV7-2|.|.
TGTGCCAGCAGCCCCAGACTATACTACGAGCAGTACTTC
CASSPRLYYEQYF
>TRBJ2-2|TRBV5-5|.|.
TGTGCCAGCAGCTTGGTAGTAGGGTGGGACACCGGGGAGCTGTTTTTT
CASSLVVGWDTGELFF
>TRBJ2-1|TRBV2|large|.
TGTGCCAGCAGTGAAGTAGAAGGAGGGTGGTCCTACAATGAGCAGTTCTTC
CASSEVEGGWSYNEQFF